The TCR beta chain under discussion was sequenced for a study of blood T cell repertoires in COVID-19. This clone was picked up a small number of times. The protocol was immunoSEQ multiplex PCR, while the TCRdb copy is restricted to in-frame clones and leaves out a portion. There are roughly 92,000 clones in the sample; almost 90% occur only once, and about 4.3% lies in the top ten. The germline CDR1 and CDR2 sequences are MDHEN and SYDVKM. This CDR3 is 13 amino acids long. V lost 3 bases, J lost 6 bases, and 11 bases lay in between. The genes are TRBV28 and TRBJ1-2; unclear D gene. This TCR came from a woman of 80 years or more with active or convalescent COVID-19. Sequenced input: peripheral blood. CDR3 in DNA: TGTGCCAGCAGTTTGCGGGTTGGGGATGGCTACACCTTC. Amino acids: CASSLRVGDGYTF.